Below are 15 T cell receptor beta chains sequenced from a single sample in a study of blood T cells in healthy people across ages. A second PCR, run for roughly 7 to 11 cycles, used a sample-barcoded 5' primer plus a J-beta primer mix. TCRdb itself ran the 5' RACE reads through MiXCR, one entry per CDR3 protein. The profile covers approximately 960,000 distinct CDR3 sequences, with about 29% appearing a single time and about 10% taken by the ten largest. The sample was also linked to a second study, of T cells of mothers and their children.

The material sequenced was blood. The receptors were gathered from a middle-aged woman in good health.

This clonotype came up a few times. V is TRBV29-1 and J is TRBJ2-7; 10 bases align to TRBD2. Germline V CDR1 and CDR2: SQVTM, ANQGSEA. With V trimmed by 1 base and J by 3 bases, 6 bases remained unmatched. This CDR3 spans 15 amino acids. CDR3 DNA: TGCAGCGTTGAAGTGGCGGCTAGCGGGAGCTACGAGCAGTACTTC. Residues: CSVEVAASGSYEQYF.

The V gene is TRBV2, the J gene TRBJ1-1; D ambiguous. The CDR3 has 13 residues. V dropped 5 bases and J dropped 4 bases, with 11 bases sitting between them. Germline-derived CDR1 and CDR2 are SNHLY and FYNNEI. CDR3 DNA sequence: TGTGCCAGCAGTCCCGAGACCCGCACTGAAGCTTTCTTT. Its translation: CASSPETRTEAFF.

This clonotype was seen ten or more times. The chain uses TRBV28 and TRBJ2-7, with D possibly matching TRBD1 (6 bases). Germline V gene data show CDR1 as MDHEN and CDR2 as SYDVKM. Trimming pared 6 bases from V and 2 bases from J, leaving 17 bases between. This CDR3 region has 15 residues. This CDR3 reads CASRLGHVDTYEQYF. CDR3 sequence (DNA): TGTGCCAGCAGGTTGGGACATGTGGATACCTACGAGCAGTACTTC.

The chain is built from TRBV2 and TRBJ2-7; 9 nucleotides match TRBD1. Germline lookup yields CDR1 SNHLY and CDR2 FYNNEI. With 7 bases clipped from V and 0 bases from J, the junction kept 7 bases outside the gene matches. This CDR3 is built from 15 residues. CDR3 DNA: TGTGCCAGCACCACACAGGGGGCTTCCTCCTACGAGCAGTACTTC. The encoded protein is CASTTQGASSYEQYF.

Note on this clonotype: The junction shows a germline mismatch at one end, possibly a read error. The rearrangement joins TRBV27 to TRBJ2-7; 9 positions agree with TRBD1. Germline V lookup: CDR1 MNHEY, CDR2 SMNVEV (reference sequence). The CDR3 has 14 amino acids. CDR3 bases: TGTGCCACCAGTACGACAGGGGGGTCCTACGAGCAGTACTTC. It encodes CATSTTGGSYEQYF.

This clonotype was detected many times. The V call is TRBV4-1, the J call TRBJ2-1; 7 bases line up with TRBD1. V trimming: 4 bases; J trimming: 1 base; junction bases outside the gene matches: 10. CDR3 length: 17 residues. CDR1 is MGHRA, CDR2 YSYEKL, per germline. The CDR3 DNA reads as TGCGCCAGCAGCCCCTGGACAGGACGGAGGTCCTACAATGAGCAGTTCTTC. Encoded protein: CASSPWTGRRSYNEQFF.

This clonotype was detected only once. A much larger clonotype is one base distant, so this may be a read error. The chain links TRBV29-1 to TRBJ2-4; D unclear. The J call is doubtful: the DNA matches TRBJ2-7 better. Germline V gene data show CDR1 as SQVTM and CDR2 as ANQGSEA. The CDR3 runs to 14 residues. DNA for the CDR3: TGCAGCGTTGAAGGTCATACAGACGGCTACGAGCAGTACTTC. It translates to CSVEGHTDGYEQYF.

The genes are TRBV5-1 and TRBJ2-1, with D unresolved. Germline values: CDR1 SGHRS, CDR2 YFSETQ. The ends were cut back, 0 bases at V and 1 base at J, with 5 bases in the middle. The CDR3 loop spans 14 amino acids. CDR3 nucleotides: TGCGCCAGCAGCTTGGAGTGGTCCTACAATGAGCAGTTCTTC. It codes for CASSLEWSYNEQFF.

The gene calls are TRBV24-1 and TRBJ2-3, with D perhaps matching TRBD2 (6 bases). V gave up 1 base and J gave up 2 bases, with 15 bases separating them. This CDR3 has 17 residues. Germline CDR1 and CDR2: KGHDR and SFDVKD. The CDR3 is CATSDFLGLFSTDTQYF. CDR3 in DNA: TGTGCCACCAGTGATTTTCTGGGACTTTTCTCCACAGATACGCAGTATTTT.

This clonotype was detected many times. The chain is built from TRBV6-5 and TRBJ2-7; D remains ambiguous. The CDR3 has 15 residues. With 2 bases removed from V and 2 bases from J, the gap between germline ends came to 13 bases. Germline CDR1 MNHEY, CDR2 SVGAGI. CDR3 residues: CASSYASRSPYEQYF. The CDR3 nucleotides are TGTGCCAGCAGTTACGCATCCCGCAGCCCCTACGAGCAGTACTTC.

This clonotype was seen many times. This may come from a read error, since a much larger clone is one base off. This chain joins TRBV7-6 and TRBJ2-5; maybe TRBD2 (6 bases). CDR1 and CDR2 (germline): SGHVS, FNYEAQ. Trimming left V 5 bases short and J 11 bases short, with 21 bases between. The length of the CDR3 is 14 residues. The CDR3 region is CASSPGETSHEQYF. CDR3 DNA sequence: TGTGCCAGCAGCCCGGGAGAGACTAGTCATGAGCAGTACTTC.

This clonotype occurred many times. This chain joins TRBV6-6 and TRBJ1-2, with a possible D match to TRBD1 (6 bases). V lost 8 bases to trimming and J lost 4 bases, with 26 bases between them. Germline V gene lookup returns CDR1 MNHNY and CDR2 SVGAGI (reference sequence). The CDR3 length is 17 residues. The CDR3 protein is CASVGGQGKVALYGYTF. CDR3 DNA sequence: TGTGCCAGCGTGGGCGGGCAGGGGAAGGTGGCTCTCTATGGCTACACCTTC.

Turning to this clonotype: This may be a read error, as it is one base from a much larger clone. The CDR3 sequence is CASSCTGGKQTQYF. CDR3 nucleotides: TGTGCCAGCAGCTGCACAGGGGGCAAACAGACCCAGTACTTC. This chain joins TRBV7-3 and TRBJ2-5, with TRBD1 identical over 9 bases. J gave up 6 bases and V 4 bases, and 6 bases lay outside the gene matches. CDR1 is SGHTA and CDR2 is FQGTGA in the germline V gene. CDR3 length: 14 amino acids.

This clonotype was counted at least ten times. The gene calls are TRBV6-5 and TRBJ2-1; 11 nucleotides align to TRBD2. This CDR3 has 15 residues. Germline assignment: CDR1 MNHEY and CDR2 SVGAGI. The junction had 8 bases not matched to a gene; V was cut back by 6 bases and J by 7 bases. CDR3 region: CASRRDSGGANEQFF. CDR3 DNA sequence: TGTGCCAGCAGGCGGGATAGCGGGGGGGCGAATGAGCAGTTCTTC.

The gene calls are TRBV10-3 and TRBJ1-1; TRBD1 matches 7 bases. The CDR3 is made up of 15 amino acids. V lost 4 bases and J lost 0; bases outside the gene matches: 5. Germline CDR1 ENHRY, CDR2 SYGVKD. The CDR3 DNA sequence: TGTGCCATCAGTGGGGCAGGGGGGATGAACACTGAAGCTTTCTTT. This gives the protein CAISGAGGMNTEAFF.